Listed below are T cell receptor beta chains from one sample, sequenced in a study of cytomegalovirus exposure and HLA in healthy donors. The protocol was immunoSEQ multiplex PCR, while the TCRdb copy is restricted to in-frame clones and leaves out a portion. The repertoire holds some 65,000 clones, with approximately 93% as singletons. The specimen sequenced was PBMCs. The receptor source for this set is a man aged 18 to 30 in good health and CMV-seropositive. Each CDR3 is given with its conserved first and last residue. The D gene is left open where the match is weak. Clone size is stated in some rows and not others, as once, few, many or a class when expanded.

v_gene: TRBV12-5; len: 14; j_gene: TRBJ2-1; d_gene: TRBD2; abundance: -; CDR3aa: CASGYSGTNNEQFF; CDR3nt: TGTGCTAGTGGCTATAGCGGGACCAACAATGAGCAGTTCTTC
v_gene: TRBV6-4; len: 14; j_gene: TRBJ2-2; d_gene: -; abundance: -; CDR3aa: CASSDSLDTGELFF; CDR3nt: TGTGCCAGCAGTGACTCACTAGACACCGGGGAGCTGTTTTTT
v_gene: TRBV7-6; len: 18; j_gene: TRBJ2-2; d_gene: -; abundance: -; CDR3aa: CASSQYSGGTASTGELFF; CDR3nt: TGTGCCAGCAGCCAATACTCCGGGGGAACCGCCTCCACCGGGGAGCTGTTTTTT
v_gene: TRBV5-1; len: 15; j_gene: TRBJ1-2; d_gene: -; abundance: -; CDR3aa: CASSLDGGAYYGYTF; CDR3nt: TGCGCCAGCAGCTTGGATGGGGGCGCTTACTATGGCTACACCTTC
v_gene: TRBV18; len: 14; j_gene: TRBJ1-3; d_gene: -; abundance: once; CDR3aa: CASSPTDSGNTIYF; CDR3nt: TGTGCCAGCTCACCAACAGATTCTGGAAACACCATATATTTT
v_gene: TRBV27; len: 13; j_gene: TRBJ2-7; d_gene: TRBD1; abundance: once; CDR3aa: CASSAGQAFEQYF; CDR3nt: TGTGCCAGCAGCGCGGGACAGGCCTTCGAGCAGTACTTC
v_gene: TRBV2; len: 14; j_gene: TRBJ1-3; d_gene: -; abundance: -; CDR3aa: CASSVVASGNTIYF; CDR3nt: TGTGCCAGCAGTGTTGTGGCCTCTGGAAACACCATATATTTT
v_gene: TRBV11-3; len: 16; j_gene: TRBJ2-1; d_gene: -; abundance: -; CDR3aa: CASSFTATGLSDEQFF; CDR3nt: TGTGCCAGCAGCTTCACTGCAACCGGCCTCAGCGATGAGCAGTTCTTC
v_gene: TRBV27; len: 18; j_gene: TRBJ2-7; d_gene: TRBD1; abundance: -; CDR3aa: CASSLLYRGRKADYEQYF; CDR3nt: TGTGCCAGCAGTTTATTATACAGGGGGCGGAAAGCCGACTACGAGCAGTACTTC
v_gene: TRBV6-5; len: 15; j_gene: TRBJ1-1; d_gene: -; abundance: -; CDR3aa: CASSNRPRGDTEAFF; CDR3nt: TGTGCCAGCAGTAACCGACCCCGGGGGGACACTGAAGCTTTCTTT
v_gene: TRBV4-3; len: 17; j_gene: TRBJ2-3; d_gene: TRBD2; abundance: -; CDR3aa: CASSGTSVVAKTDTQYF; CDR3nt: TGCGCCAGCAGCGGGACTAGCGTAGTCGCTAAGACAGATACGCAGTATTTT
v_gene: TRBV14; len: 14; j_gene: TRBJ1-2; d_gene: -; abundance: -; CDR3aa: CASSQGAAGYGYTF; CDR3nt: TGTGCCAGCAGCCAAGGGGCAGCGGGCTATGGCTACACCTTC